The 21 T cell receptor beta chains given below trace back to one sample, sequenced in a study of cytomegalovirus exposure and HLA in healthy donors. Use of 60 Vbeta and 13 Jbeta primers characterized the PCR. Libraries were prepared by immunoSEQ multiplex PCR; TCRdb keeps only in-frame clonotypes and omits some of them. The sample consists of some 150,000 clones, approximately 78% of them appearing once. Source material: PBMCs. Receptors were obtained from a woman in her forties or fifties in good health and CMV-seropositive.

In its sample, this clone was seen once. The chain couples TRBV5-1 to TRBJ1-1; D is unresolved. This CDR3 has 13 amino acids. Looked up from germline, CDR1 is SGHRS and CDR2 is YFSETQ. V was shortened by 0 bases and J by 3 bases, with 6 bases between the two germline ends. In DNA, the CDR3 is TGCGCCAGCAGCTTGGACCCGGACACTGAAGCTTTCTTT. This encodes CASSLDPDTEAFF.

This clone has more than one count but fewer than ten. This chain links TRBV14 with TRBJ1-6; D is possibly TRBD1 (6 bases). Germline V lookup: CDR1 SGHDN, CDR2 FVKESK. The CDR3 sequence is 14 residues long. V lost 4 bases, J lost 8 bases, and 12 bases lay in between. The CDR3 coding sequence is TGTGCCAGCAGCCTGGACAGTGACTATTCACCCCTCCACTTT. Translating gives CASSLDSDYSPLHF.

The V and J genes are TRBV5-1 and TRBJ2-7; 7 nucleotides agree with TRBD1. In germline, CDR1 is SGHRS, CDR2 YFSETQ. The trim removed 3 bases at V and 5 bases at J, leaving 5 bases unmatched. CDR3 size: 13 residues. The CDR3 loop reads CASSWQGVDEQYF. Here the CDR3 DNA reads TGCGCCAGCAGCTGGCAGGGGGTTGACGAGCAGTACTTC.

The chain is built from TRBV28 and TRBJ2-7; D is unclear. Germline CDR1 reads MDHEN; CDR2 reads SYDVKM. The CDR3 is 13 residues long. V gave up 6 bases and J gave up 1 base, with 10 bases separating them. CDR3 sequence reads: CASSTVESYEQYF. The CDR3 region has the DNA TGTGCCAGCAGCACCGTAGAGTCCTACGAGCAGTACTTC.

CDR3 in amino acids: CSVVTIDINYGYTF. Written as DNA, the CDR3 is TGCAGCGTTGTAACGATAGACATTAACTATGGCTACACCTTC. This rearrangement joins TRBV29-1 to TRBJ1-2; D is ambiguous. V was trimmed by 4 bases and J by 1 base, leaving 13 bases between them. Germline V gene lookup returns CDR1 SQVTM and CDR2 ANQGSEA. CDR3 size: 14 residues.

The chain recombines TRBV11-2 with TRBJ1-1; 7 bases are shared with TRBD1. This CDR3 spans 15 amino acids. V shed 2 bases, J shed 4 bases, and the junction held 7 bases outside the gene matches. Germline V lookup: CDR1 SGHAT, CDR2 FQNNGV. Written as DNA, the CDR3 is TGTGCCAGCAGCTTAACAGGGGCGGGAAGCACTGAAGCTTTCTTT. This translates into CASSLTGAGSTEAFF.

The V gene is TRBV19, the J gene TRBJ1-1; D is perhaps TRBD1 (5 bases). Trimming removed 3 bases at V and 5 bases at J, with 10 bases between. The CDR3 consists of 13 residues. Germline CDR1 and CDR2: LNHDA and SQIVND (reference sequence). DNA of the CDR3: TGTGCCAGTAGTATTCGGGGGAGTACTGAAGCTTTCTTT. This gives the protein CASSIRGSTEAFF. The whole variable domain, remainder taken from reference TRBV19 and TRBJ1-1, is DGGITQSPKYLFRKEGQNVTLSCEQNLNHDAMYWYRQDPGQGLRLIYYSQIVNDFQKGDIAEGYSVSREKKESFPLTVTSAQKNPTAFYLCASSIRGSTEAFFGQGTRLTVV.

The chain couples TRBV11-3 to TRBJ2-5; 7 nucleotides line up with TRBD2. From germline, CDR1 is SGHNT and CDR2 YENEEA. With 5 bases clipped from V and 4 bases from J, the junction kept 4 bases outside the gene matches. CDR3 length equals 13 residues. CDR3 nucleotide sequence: TGTGCCAGCAGCGTAGTAGCGGGAGAGACCCAGTACTTC. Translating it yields CASSVVAGETQYF. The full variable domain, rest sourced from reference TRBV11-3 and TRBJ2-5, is EAGVVQSPRYKIIEKKQPVAFWCNPISGHNTLYWYLQNLGQGPELLIRYENEEAVDDSQLPKDRFSAERLKGVDSTLKIQPAELGDSAVYLCASSVVAGETQYFGPGTRLLVL.

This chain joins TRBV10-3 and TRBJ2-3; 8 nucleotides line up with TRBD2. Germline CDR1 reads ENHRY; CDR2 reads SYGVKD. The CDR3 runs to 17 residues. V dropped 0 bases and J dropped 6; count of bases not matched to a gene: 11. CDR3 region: CAISESIAGLARDTQYF. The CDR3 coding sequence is TGTGCCATCAGTGAGTCTATAGCGGGGCTCGCGAGGGATACGCAGTATTTT.

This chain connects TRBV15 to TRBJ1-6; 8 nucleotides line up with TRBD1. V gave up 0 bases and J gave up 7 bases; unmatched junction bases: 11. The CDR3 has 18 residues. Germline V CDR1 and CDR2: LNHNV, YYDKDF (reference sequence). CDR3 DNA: TGTGCCACCAGCAGAGACGCAGGGGGACAGGTTAGAAATTCACCCCTCCACTTT. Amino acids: CATSRDAGGQVRNSPLHF.

CDR3 sequence reads: CASSLAYSGETQYF. The CDR3 DNA reads TGCGCCAGCAGCTTGGCCTACTCAGGAGAGACCCAGTACTTC. This sequence joins TRBV5-1 and TRBJ2-5; no clear D gene. Germline values: CDR1 SGHRS, CDR2 YFSETQ. The ends were cut back, 0 bases at V and 4 bases at J, with 10 bases in the middle. The CDR3 length is 14 residues.

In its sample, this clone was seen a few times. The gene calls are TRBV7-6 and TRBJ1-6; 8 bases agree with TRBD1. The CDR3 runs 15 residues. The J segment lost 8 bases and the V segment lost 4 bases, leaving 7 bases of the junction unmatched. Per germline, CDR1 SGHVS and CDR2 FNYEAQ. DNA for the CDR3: TGTGCCAGCAGCTCCTCAGGGGGCTTGGATTCACCCCTCCACTTT. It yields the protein CASSSSGGLDSPLHF. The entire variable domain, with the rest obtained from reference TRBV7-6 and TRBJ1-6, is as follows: GAGVSQSPRYKVTKRGQDVALRCDPISGHVSLYWYRQALGQGPEFLTYFNYEAQQDKSGLPNDRFSAERPEGSISTLTIQRTEQRDSAMYRCASSSSGGLDSPLHFGNGTRLTVT.

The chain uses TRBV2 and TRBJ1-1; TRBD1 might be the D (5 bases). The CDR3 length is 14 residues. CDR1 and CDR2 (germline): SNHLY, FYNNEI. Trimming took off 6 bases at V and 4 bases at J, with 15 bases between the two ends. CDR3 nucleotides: TGTGCCAGCAGCCCAGGGAGGGCCACCACTGAAGCTTTCTTT. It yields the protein CASSPGRATTEAFF.

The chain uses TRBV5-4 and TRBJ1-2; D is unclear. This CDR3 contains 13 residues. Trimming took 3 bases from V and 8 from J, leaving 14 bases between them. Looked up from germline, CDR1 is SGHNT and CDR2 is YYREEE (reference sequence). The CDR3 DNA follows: TGTGCCAGCAGCTACAGCCCCCTTGGGGGCTACACCTTC. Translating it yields CASSYSPLGGYTF.

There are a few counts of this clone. The CDR3 reads CASSPQTSGQETQYF. The CDR3 DNA is TGTGCCAGCAGCCCCCAGACTAGCGGTCAAGAGACCCAGTACTTC. The V and J genes are TRBV9 and TRBJ2-5; TRBD2 aligns across 9 bases. The CDR3 consists of 15 residues. CDR1 and CDR2 from the germline V gene are SGDLS and YYNGEE. The trim removed 4 bases at V and 2 bases at J, leaving 6 bases unmatched.

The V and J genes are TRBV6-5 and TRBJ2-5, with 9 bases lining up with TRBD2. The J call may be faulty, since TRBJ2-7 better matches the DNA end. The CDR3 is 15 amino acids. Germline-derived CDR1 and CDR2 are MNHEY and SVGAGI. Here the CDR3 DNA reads TGTGCCAGCAGTTACGGTAGCGGGAGCCCCTACGAGCAGTACTTC. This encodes CASSYGSGSPYEQYF.

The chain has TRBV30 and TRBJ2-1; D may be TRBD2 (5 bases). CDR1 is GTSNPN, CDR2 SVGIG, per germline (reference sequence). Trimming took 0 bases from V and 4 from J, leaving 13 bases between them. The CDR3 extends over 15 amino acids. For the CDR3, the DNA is TGTGCCTGGAGTGTACTCGGGAAGAGGTACAATGAGCAGTTCTTC. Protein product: CAWSVLGKRYNEQFF.

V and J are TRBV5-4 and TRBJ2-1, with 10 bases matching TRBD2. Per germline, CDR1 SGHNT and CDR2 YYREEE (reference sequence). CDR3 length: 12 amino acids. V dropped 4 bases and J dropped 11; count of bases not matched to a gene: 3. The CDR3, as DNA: TGTGCCAGCAGCCCGGGACTAGCGCAGCAGTTCTTC. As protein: CASSPGLAQQFF.

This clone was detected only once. The CDR3: CASSPQRGAGGQPQHF. CDR3 sequence (DNA): TGTGCCAGCTCACCACAAAGGGGGGCAGGGGGACAGCCCCAGCATTTT. The chain employs TRBV18 and TRBJ1-5; TRBD1 aligns across 7 bases. V shed 1 base and J 7 bases; nucleotides not matched to a gene: 10. The germline gives CDR1 KGHSH, CDR2 LQKENI. The CDR3 has 16 amino acids.

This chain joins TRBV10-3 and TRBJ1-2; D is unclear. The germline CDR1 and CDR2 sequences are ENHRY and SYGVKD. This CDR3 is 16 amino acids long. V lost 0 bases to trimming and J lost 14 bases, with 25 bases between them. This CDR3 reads CAISESDMAAGRGDTF. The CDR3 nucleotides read TGTGCCATCAGTGAGTCCGATATGGCAGCTGGCCGGGGAGATACCTTC.

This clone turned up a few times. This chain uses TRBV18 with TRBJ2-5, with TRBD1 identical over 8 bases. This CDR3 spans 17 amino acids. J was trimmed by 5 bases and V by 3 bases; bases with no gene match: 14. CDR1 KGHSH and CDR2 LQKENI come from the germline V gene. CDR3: CASSPHAVGQAVETQYF. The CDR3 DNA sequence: TGTGCCAGCTCACCGCACGCCGTGGGACAGGCGGTTGAGACCCAGTACTTC.